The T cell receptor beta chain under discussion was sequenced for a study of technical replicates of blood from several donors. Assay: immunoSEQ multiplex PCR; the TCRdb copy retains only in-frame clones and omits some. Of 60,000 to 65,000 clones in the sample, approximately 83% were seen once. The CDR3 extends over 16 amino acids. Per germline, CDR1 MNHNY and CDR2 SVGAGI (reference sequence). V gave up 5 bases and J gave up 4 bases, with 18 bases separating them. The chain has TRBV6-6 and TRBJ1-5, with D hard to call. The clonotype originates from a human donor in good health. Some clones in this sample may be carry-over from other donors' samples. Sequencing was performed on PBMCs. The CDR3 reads CASSLANPGGNQPQHF. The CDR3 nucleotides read TGTGCCAGCAGTCTGGCGAACCCGGGTGGGAATCAGCCCCAGCATTTT.